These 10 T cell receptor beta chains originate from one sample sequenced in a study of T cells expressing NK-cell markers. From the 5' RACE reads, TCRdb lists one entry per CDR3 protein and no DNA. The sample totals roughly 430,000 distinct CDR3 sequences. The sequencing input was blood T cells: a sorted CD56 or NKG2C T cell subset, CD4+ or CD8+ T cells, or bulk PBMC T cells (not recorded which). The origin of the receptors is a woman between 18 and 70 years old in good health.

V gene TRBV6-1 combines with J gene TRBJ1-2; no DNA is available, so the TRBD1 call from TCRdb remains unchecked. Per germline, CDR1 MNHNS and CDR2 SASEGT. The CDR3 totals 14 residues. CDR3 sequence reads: CASSDEYQGDGYTF.

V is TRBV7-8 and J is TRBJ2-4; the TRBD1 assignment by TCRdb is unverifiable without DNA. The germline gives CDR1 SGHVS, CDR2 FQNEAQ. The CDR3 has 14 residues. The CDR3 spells CASSLADWGNIQYF.

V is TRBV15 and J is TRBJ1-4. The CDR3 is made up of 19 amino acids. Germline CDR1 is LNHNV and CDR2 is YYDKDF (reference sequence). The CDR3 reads CATSRDLTVQRTENEKLFF.

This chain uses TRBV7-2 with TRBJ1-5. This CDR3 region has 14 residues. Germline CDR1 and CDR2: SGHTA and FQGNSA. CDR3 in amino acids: CASSLGFQSWPQHF.

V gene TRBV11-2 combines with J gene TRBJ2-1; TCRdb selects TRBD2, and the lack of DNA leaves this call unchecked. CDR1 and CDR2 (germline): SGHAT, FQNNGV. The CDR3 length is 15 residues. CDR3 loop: CASSRTSGSNNEQFF. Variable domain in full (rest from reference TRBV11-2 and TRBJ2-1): EAGVAQSPRYKIIEKRQSVAFWCNPISGHATLYWYQQILGQGPKLLIQFQNNGVVDDSQLPKDRFSAERLKGVDSTLKIQPAKLEDSAVYLCASSRTSGSNNEQFFGPGTRLTVL.

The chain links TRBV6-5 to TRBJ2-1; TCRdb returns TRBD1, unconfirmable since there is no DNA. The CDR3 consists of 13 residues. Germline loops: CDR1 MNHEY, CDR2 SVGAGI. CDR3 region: CASRLQGPHEQFF.

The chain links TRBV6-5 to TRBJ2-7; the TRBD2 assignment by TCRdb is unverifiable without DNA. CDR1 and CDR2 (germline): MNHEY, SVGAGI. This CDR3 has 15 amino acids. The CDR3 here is CASSYGGTIASEQYF.

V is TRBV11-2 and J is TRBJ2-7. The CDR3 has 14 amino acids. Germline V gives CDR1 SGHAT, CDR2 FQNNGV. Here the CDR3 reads CASSLGQLSYEQYF.

The CDR3 sequence: CSATDSNTEAFF. The chain combines TRBV29-1 with TRBJ1-1; TCRdb picks TRBD1, but there is no DNA to check that call. The CDR3 is 12 residues long. Germline CDR1 reads SQVTM; CDR2 reads ANQGSEA.

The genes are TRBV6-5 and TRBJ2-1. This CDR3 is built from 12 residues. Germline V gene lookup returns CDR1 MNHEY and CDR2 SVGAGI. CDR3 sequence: CASSYSGSEQFF.